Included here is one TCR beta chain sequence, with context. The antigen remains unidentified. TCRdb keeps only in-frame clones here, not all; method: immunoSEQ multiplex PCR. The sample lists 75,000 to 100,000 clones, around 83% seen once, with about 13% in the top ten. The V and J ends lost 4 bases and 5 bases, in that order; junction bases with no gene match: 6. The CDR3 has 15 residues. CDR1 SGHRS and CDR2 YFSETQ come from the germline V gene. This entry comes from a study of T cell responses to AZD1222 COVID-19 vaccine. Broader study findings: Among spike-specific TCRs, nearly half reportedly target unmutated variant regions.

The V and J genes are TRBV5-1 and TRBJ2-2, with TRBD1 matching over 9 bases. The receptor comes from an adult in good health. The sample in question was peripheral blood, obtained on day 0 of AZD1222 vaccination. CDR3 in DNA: TGCGCCAGCAGCCGGGACAGGGTAGAGACCGGGGAGCTGTTTTTT. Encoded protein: CASSRDRVETGELFF.